This TCR beta chain was documented in a study of PD-L1 blockade in urothelial cancer listed by TCRdb under 2017. In terms of the full investigation: Therapy was started at some point between 2014 and 2016 for all patients, and atezolizumab 1,200 mg was administered intravenously every 3 weeks. About 90% of the roughly 30 patients were males with bladder-origin urothelial cancer, and 18 of 29 reported a prior smoking history. Patients had an ECOG performance status of 0 or 1 and had received between 0 and 3 prior chemotherapy regimens. Blood samples were analyzed 3 weeks after the start of treatment (second dose) and 6 weeks after the start of treatment. A median of roughly 140,000 T cells and fewer than 85,000 unique TCRs was obtained from blood samples, and a median clonality of approximately 0.077 was observed. An exploratory multi-omic analysis was conducted of the somatic, immune and clinical correlates of response to PD-L1 blockade with atezolizumab in urothelial cancer. Pretreatment tumor samples and matched peripheral blood, collected serially before and after atezolizumab treatment, underwent TCR sequencing. Durable clinical benefit meant progression-free survival longer than 6 months, and TCR features were also tested against progression-free and overall survival. In the same patients, pretreatment tumors underwent whole exome sequencing and RNA sequencing in addition to TCR sequencing. Durable clinical benefit was achieved by nine patients but not by the remaining 20. Approximately 30 patients had pretreatment blood TCR-seq, about 25 had at least one posttreatment blood collection, and about 25 had tumor TCR-seq.

Synthetic TCR analog templates were spiked into each PCR so that absolute template abundance could be estimated from read counts. The immunoSEQ assay was used to amplify TCRbeta CDR3 regions from genomic DNA with bias-controlled V and J gene primers. Rearranged TCRbeta segments were sequenced at approximately 20X coverage. In the authors' own workflow: Clustering was used to correct sequencing errors, and CDR3s were annotated against IMGT so that V, D and J genes could be assigned. Out-of-frame and stop-codon sequences were excluded, and only productive TCRbeta rearrangements were used in downstream analyses. Clonality was computed as one minus Shannon entropy normalized by the log of the number of unique productive sequences. Clones differing between time points or between blood and tumor were identified by Fisher's exact test with Benjamini-Hochberg correction at adjusted p below 0.01. TCRdb retrieved this table from immuneACCESS and kept in-frame rearrangements only. Not all clones are present; in checked studies, unresolved V genes account for under half, and no reason is known for the remainder. That table supplies the V and J calls and clone size; D and trimming were determined from the DNA. This sample holds around 66,000 clones; 88% were observed only once. Of the sample, 11% is held by the ten largest clones.

Interpreted using the paper, the time point label stands for: peripheral blood 6 weeks after treatment start. The cohort included 29 patients with locally advanced or metastatic urothelial carcinoma who were treated at Memorial Sloan Kettering on a trial protocol. Peripheral blood mononuclear cells were collected from each patient pretreatment and during treatment, giving between 1 and 8 total time points per patient. The Qiagen DNeasy Blood extraction kit was used to purify genomic DNA from total PBMCs and tumor samples. PBMCs were collected pretreatment and during treatment and were isolated and stored as previously described. Here is what the overall study found, with its caveats: Because of the small sample size (n ≈ 27) and the many exploratory analyses performed, the results are intended to be regarded as hypothesis-generating. Improved progression-free and overall survival was found to be associated with pretreatment peripheral blood TCR clonality below the median. Among patients with durable benefit, tumor-associated TCR clones showed greater expansion in peripheral blood 3 weeks after treatment started (n ≈ 21, p = 0.022).

In the case of this clone: The specificity of this receptor is unknown. Base qualities are not at hand, and no much larger clone is one base apart.

The material sequenced was PBMCs, taken around atezolizumab (anti-PD-L1) treatment. The source is a man aged 55 to 70 with urothelial cancer.

At the DNA level, the sequence is TGTGCCAGCAGTTTTGACAGACGAGTGGGTGAAGCTTTCTTT. Its product reads: CASSFDRRVGEAFF. The chain joins TRBV6-5 to TRBJ1-1; the D gene is perhaps TRBD1, on 5 matching bases. The CDR3 contains 14 residues, cysteine and phenylalanine counted. The read is trimmed to its CDR3 DNA, 42 bases read in frame from base 1. CDR1 and CDR2 were assigned from the germline V gene as MNHEY and SVGAGI. Trimming removed 4 bases from V and 7 bases from J, leaving 16 bases between the germline ends.